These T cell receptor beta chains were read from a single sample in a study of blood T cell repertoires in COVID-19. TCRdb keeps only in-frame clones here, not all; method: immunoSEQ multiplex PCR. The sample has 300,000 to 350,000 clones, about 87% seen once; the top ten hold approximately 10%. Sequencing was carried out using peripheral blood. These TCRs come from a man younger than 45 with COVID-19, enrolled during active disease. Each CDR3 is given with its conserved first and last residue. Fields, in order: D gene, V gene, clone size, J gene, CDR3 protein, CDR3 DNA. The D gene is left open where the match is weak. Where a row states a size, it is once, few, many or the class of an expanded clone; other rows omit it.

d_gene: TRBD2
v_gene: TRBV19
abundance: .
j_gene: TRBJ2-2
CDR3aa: CASSQGGSNTGELFF
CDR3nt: TGTGCCAGTAGTCAGGGAGGGTCGAACACCGGGGAGCTGTTTTTT

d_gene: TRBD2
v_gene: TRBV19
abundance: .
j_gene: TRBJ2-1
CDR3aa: CASSIVPYSGRVRKGNEQFF
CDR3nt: TGTGCCAGTAGTATAGTCCCCTATAGCGGGAGGGTTCGAAAAGGCAATGAGCAGTTCTTC

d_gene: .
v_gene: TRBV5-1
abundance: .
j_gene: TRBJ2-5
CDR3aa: CASSLARGRGQETQYF
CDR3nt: TGCGCCAGCAGCTTGGCGCGGGGGCGAGGACAAGAGACCCAGTACTTC

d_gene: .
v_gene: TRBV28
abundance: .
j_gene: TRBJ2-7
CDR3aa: CASSFGPYEQYF
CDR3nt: TGTGCCAGCAGTTTCGGTCCCTACGAGCAGTACTTC

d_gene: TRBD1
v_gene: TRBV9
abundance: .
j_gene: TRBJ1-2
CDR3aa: CASSALSTGGVYGYTF
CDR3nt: TGTGCCAGCAGCGCCCTTTCGACAGGGGGCGTCTATGGCTACACCTTC

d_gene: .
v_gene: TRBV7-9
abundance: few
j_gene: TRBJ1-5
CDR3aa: CASSFSSGIPQPQHF
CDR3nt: TGTGCCAGCAGCTTTTCCTCAGGGATCCCTCAGCCCCAGCATTTT

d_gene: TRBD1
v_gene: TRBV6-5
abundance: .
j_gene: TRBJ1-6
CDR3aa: CASTYDRGNSPLHF
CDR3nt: TGTGCCAGCACCTACGACAGGGGTAATTCACCCCTCCACTTT

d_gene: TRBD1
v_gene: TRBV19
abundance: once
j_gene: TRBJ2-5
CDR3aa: CASSTTGGGETQYF
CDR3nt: TGTGCCAGTAGTACCACAGGGGGCGGCGAGACCCAGTACTTC

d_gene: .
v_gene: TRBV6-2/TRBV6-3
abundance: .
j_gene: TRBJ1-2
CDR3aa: CASSYRTNYGYTF
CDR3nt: TGTGCCAGCAGTTACAGGACAAACTATGGCTACACCTTC

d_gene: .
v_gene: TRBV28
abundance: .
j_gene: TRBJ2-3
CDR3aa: CASSTLSGTDTQYF
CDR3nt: TGTGCCAGCAGTACCTTGTCGGGCACAGATACGCAGTATTTT

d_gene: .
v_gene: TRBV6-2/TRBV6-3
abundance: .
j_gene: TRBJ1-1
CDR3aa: CASSDAMTGNTEAFF
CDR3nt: TGTGCCAGCAGTGACGCGATGACAGGGAACACTGAAGCTTTCTTT

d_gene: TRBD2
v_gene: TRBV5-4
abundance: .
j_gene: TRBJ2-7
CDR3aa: CASSRGTSDEQYF
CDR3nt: TGTGCCAGCAGCAGAGGGACTAGCGACGAGCAGTACTTC

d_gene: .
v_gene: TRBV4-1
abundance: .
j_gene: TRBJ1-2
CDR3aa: CASSQTEGHNYGYTF
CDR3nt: TGCGCCAGCAGCCAAACAGAGGGACATAACTATGGCTACACCTTC

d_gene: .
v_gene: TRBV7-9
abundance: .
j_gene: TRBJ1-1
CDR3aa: CASSPGRENTEAFF
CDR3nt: TGTGCCAGCAGCCCTGGACGGGAGAACACTGAAGCTTTCTTT

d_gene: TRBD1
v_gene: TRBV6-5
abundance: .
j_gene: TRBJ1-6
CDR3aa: CASTDRGGSPLHF
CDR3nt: TGTGCCAGCACGGACAGGGGAGGTTCACCCCTCCACTTT

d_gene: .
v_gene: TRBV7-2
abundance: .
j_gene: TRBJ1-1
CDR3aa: CASSLEHKNTEAFF
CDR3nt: TGTGCCAGCAGCTTAGAACATAAGAACACTGAAGCTTTCTTT

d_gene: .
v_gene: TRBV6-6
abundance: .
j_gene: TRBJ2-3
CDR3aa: CASGNRGGDTQYF
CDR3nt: TGTGCCAGCGGTAACAGGGGGGGAGATACGCAGTATTTT

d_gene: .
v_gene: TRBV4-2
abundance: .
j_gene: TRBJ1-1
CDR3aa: CASSQEMLRFTMNTEAFF
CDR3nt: TGTGCCAGCAGCCAAGAAATGTTACGGTTTACCATGAACACTGAAGCTTTCTTT

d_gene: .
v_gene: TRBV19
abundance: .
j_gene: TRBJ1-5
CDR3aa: CASSISVRYNQPQHF
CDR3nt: TGTGCCAGTAGTATATCGGTCCGGTACAATCAGCCCCAGCATTTT

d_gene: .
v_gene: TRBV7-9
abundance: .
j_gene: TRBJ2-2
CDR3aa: CASSPTPETVNTGELFF
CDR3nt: TGTGCCAGCAGCCCAACTCCCGAGACAGTCAACACCGGGGAGCTGTTTTTT

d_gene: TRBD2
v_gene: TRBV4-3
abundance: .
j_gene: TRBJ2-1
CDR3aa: CASSQAPGTTYNEQFF
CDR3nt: TGCGCCAGCAGCCAAGCCCCCGGGACTACCTACAATGAGCAGTTCTTC

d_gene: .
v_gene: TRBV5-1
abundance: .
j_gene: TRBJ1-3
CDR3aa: CASSLAPALQGPFSGNTIYF
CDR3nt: TGCGCCAGCAGCTTGGCTCCCGCCCTACAGGGTCCCTTCTCTGGAAACACCATATATTTT

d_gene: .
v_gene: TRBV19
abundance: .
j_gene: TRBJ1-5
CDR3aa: CASSSGGIDQPQHF
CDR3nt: TGTGCCAGTAGTTCAGGAGGGATCGATCAGCCCCAGCATTTT

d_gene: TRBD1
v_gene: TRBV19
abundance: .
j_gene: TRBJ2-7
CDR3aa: CASSIGTGSGNEQYF
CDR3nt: TGTGCCAGTAGTATTGGGACAGGGAGTGGCAACGAGCAGTACTTC

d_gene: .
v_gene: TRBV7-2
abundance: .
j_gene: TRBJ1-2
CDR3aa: CASSLARSNYGYTF
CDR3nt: TGTGCCAGCAGCTTAGCGCGTAGTAACTATGGCTACACCTTC

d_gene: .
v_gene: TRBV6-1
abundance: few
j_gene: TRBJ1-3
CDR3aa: CASREPQGLPGNTIYF
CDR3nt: TGTGCCAGCAGGGAACCACAGGGTCTTCCTGGAAACACCATATATTTT

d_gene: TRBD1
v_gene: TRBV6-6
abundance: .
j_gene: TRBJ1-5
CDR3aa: CASSDGTGYQPQHF
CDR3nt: TGTGCCAGCAGCGACGGGACAGGGTATCAGCCCCAGCATTTT

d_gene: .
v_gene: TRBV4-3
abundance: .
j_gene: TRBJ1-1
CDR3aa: CASSQFWTENTEAFF
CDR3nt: TGCGCCAGCAGCCAATTCTGGACAGAAAACACTGAAGCTTTCTTT

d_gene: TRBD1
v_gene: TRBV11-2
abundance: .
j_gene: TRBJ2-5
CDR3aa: CASSTGTGVGLGETQYF
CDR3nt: TGTGCCAGCAGCACCGGGACAGGGGTAGGATTGGGAGAGACCCAGTACTTC

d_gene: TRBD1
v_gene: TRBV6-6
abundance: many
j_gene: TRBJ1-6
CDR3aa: CASSPGTGNLSPLHF
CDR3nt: TGTGCCAGCAGTCCCGGGACAGGAAATCTATCACCCCTCCACTTT

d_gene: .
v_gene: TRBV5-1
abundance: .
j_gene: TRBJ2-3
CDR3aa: CASSLAGVGADTQYF
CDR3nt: TGCGCCAGCAGCTTGGCGGGAGTGGGCGCAGATACGCAGTATTTT

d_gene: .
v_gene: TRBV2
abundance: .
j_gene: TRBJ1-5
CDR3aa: CASRGDRLGGGNQPQHF
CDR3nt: TGTGCCAGCAGGGGGGACCGACTTGGAGGGGGCAATCAGCCCCAGCATTTT

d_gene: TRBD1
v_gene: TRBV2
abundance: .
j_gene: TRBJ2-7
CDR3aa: CASSRDRGEYEQYF
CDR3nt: TGTGCCAGCAGTCGGGACAGGGGAGAGTACGAGCAGTACTTC

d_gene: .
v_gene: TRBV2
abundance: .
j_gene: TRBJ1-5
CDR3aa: CASSKGQGNQPQHF
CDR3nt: TGTGCCAGCAGTAAGGGGCAGGGCAATCAGCCCCAGCATTTT

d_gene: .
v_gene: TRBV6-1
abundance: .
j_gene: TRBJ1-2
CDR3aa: CASSEAGSYGYTF
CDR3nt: TGTGCCAGCAGTGAAGCTGGTAGTTATGGCTACACCTTC

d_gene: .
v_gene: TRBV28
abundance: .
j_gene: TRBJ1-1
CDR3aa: CASSLQREAFF
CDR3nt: TGTGCCAGCAGTTTACAGCGAGAAGCTTTCTTT